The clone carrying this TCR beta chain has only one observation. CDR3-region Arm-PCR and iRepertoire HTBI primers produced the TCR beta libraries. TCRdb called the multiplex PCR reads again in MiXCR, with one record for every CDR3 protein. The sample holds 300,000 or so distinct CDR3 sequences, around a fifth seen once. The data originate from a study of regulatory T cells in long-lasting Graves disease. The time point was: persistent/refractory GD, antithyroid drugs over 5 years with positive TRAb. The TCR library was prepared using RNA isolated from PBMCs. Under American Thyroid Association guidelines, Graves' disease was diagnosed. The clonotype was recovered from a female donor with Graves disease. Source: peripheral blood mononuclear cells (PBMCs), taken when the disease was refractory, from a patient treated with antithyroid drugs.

CDR3 sequence reads: CASSLFGTPSYEQYF. CDR3 DNA: TGTGCCAGTAGCCTCTTCGGGACGCCTTCCTACGAGCAGTACTTC. The V call is TRBV19, the J call TRBJ2-7; D could derive from TRBD1 or TRBD2 (5 bases each). The CDR3 runs 15 residues. Between the trimmed V and J ends, which lost 6 bases and 1 base, there was a span of 16 bases. Germline CDR1 reads LNHDA; CDR2 reads SQIVND (reference sequence).